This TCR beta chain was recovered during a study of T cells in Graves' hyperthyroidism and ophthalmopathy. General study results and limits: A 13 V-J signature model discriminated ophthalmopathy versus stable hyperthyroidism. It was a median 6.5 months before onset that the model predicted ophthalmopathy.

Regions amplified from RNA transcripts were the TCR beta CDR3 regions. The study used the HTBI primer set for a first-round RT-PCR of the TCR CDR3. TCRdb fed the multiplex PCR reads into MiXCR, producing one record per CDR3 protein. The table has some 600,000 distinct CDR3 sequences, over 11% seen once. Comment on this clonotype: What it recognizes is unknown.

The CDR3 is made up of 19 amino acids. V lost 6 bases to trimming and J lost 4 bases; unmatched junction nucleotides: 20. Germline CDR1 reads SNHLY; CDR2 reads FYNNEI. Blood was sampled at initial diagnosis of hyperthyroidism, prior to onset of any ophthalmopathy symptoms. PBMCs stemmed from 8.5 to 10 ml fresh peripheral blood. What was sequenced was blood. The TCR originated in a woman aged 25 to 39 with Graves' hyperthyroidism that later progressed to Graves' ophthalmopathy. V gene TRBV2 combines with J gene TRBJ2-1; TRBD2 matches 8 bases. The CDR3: CASRTYVGLVALTYNEQFF. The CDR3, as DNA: TGTGCCAGCAGAACGTACGTGGGACTAGTGGCTCTTACTTACAATGAGCAGTTCTTC. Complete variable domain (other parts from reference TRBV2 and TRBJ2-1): EPEVTQTPSHQVTQMGQEVILRCVPISNHLYFYWYRQILGQKVEFLVSFYNNEISEKSEIFDDQFSVERPDGSNFTLKIRSTKLEDSAMYFCASRTYVGLVALTYNEQFFGPGTRLTVL.